This T cell receptor (beta chain) was profiled in a study of T cell changes during pregnancy in multiple sclerosis. Method: immunoSEQ multiplex PCR; TCRdb's copy keeps in-frame clones and lacks some. The sample gives 75,000 to 100,000 clones, 85% to 95% of which show up once; more than 2% is in the top ten. CDR3 length equals 13 residues. V lost 3 bases and J 8 bases, leaving 13 bases between the germline ends. CDR1 is SGHNT and CDR2 is YENEEA in the germline V gene. Sample: peripheral blood, taken after pregnancy. The chain employs TRBV11-3 and TRBJ1-2; the D gene is possibly TRBD1 (5 bases). This receptor was taken from a female donor with multiple sclerosis, enrolled in a pregnancy study. CDR3 residues: CASSFSQGRGYTF. The CDR3 DNA reads as TGTGCCAGCAGCTTCTCCCAGGGCCGCGGCTACACCTTC.